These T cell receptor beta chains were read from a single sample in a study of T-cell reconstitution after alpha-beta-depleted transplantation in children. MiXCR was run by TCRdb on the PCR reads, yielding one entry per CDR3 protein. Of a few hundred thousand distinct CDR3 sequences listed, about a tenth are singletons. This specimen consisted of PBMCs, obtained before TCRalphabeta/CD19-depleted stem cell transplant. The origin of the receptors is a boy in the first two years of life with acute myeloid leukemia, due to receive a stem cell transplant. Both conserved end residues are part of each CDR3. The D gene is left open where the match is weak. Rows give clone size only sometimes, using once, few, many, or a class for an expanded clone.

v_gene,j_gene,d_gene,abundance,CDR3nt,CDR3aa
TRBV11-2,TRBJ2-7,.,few,TGTGCCAGCAGCTTAATTGGGGGGCAGTACTTC,CASSLIGGQYF
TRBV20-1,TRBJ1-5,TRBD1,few,TGCAGTGCTCTCGACAGGGCGGGACAGCCCCAGCATTTT,CSALDRAGQPQHF
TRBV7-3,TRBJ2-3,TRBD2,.,TGTGCCAGCAGCTTAAAACTCCATAGCGGGAGGGTGTTGGATACGCAGTATTTT,CASSLKLHSGRVLDTQYF
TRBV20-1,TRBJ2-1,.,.,TGCAGTGCTAGAGATACTATGAAGAGCTCCTACAATGAGCAGTTCTTC,CSARDTMKSSYNEQFF
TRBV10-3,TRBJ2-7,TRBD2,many,TGTGCCATCGGGGATAGCGGGGTCGAGCAGTACTTC,CAIGDSGVEQYF
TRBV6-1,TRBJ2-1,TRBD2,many,TGTGCCAGCAGGGTCCTAGCGGGCAATGAGCAGTTCTTC,CASRVLAGNEQFF
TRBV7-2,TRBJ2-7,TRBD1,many,TGTGCCAGCAGAAAAAGGGGGCCAGGATCCTACGAGCAGTACTTC,CASRKRGPGSYEQYF
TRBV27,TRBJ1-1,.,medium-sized,TGTGCCAGCAGTTTAGGGCAACGCACTGAAGCTTTCTTT,CASSLGQRTEAFF
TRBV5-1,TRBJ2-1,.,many,TGTGCCAGCAGCTTCCGGGGGAGCTCCTACAATGAGCAGTTCTTC,CASSFRGSSYNEQFF
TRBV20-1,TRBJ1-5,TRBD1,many,TGCAGTGCTCCCAGGGGGCGCCGTAGCAATCAGCCCCAGCATTTT,CSAPRGRRSNQPQHF
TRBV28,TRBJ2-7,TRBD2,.,TGTGCCAGCAGTTCGAAACTAGCGGGAGTAATATTTAGGGCCTACGAGCAGTACTTC,CASSSKLAGVIFRAYEQYF
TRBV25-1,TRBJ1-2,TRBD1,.,TGTGCCAGCAGTCCAGGACAGGGATCCGTCAGCTATCGAGGCTACACCTTC,CASSPGQGSVSYRGYTF
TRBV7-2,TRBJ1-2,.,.,TGTGCCAGCAGCTTAGCGGGGGTTGACTATGGCTACACCTTC,CASSLAGVDYGYTF
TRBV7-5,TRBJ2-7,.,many,.,CISVSEAFPSSYEQYF
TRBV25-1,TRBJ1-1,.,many,TGTGCCAGCAGTGTTGGGACTGAAGCTTTCTTT,CASSVGTEAFF
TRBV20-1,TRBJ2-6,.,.,TGCAGTGCTAGAGCCAGGGCCTCTGGGGCCAACGTCCTGACTTTC,CSARARASGANVLTF
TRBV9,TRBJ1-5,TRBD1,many,TGTGCCAGCAGCGCCGGGACAGGCAATCAGCCCCAGCATTTT,CASSAGTGNQPQHF
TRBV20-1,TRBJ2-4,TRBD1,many,TGCAGTGCTGACAGGGGGCTAGCCAAAAACATTCAGTACTTC,CSADRGLAKNIQYF
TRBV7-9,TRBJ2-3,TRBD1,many,TGTGCCAGCAGCACAGGGGCTAGCACAGATACGCAGTATTTT,CASSTGASTDTQYF
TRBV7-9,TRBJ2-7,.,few,TGTGCCAGCAGCTTGGGTGGGAGGTCTTCCTACGAGCAGTACTTC,CASSLGGRSSYEQYF
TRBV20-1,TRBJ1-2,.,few,TGCAGTGCTAGAGATCGAGGAGAGACTAACTATGGCTACACCTTC,CSARDRGETNYGYTF
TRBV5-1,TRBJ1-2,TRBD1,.,TGCGCCAGCTGGGGACAGGGGGCGGCTAACTATGGCTACACCTTC,CASWGQGAANYGYTF
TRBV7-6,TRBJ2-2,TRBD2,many,TGTGCCAGCAGCTTTGATAGCGGGAGGGGTTACACCGGGGAGCTGTTTTTT,CASSFDSGRGYTGELFF
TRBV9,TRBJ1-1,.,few,TGTGCCAGCAGCGTCGATGGGATGAACACTGAAGCTTTCTTT,CASSVDGMNTEAFF
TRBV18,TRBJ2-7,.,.,TGTGCCAGCTCACCCGTCAGCACCTCGTTCTCCTACGAGCAGTACTTC,CASSPVSTSFSYEQYF
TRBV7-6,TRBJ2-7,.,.,TGTGCCAGCAGCCCTGAGGTAACCAGCTCCTACGAGCAGTACTTC,CASSPEVTSSYEQYF
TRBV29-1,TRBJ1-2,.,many,TGCAGCGTTCCAGGATCTAACTATGGCTACACCTTC,CSVPGSNYGYTF
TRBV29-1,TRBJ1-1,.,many,TGCAGCGTTGATGGACAAGCTTTATACACTGAAGCTTTCTTT,CSVDGQALYTEAFF
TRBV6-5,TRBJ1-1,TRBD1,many,TGTGCCAGCAGTCTTGGAGGACAGGGGATCCTAAGGACTGAAGCTTTCTTT,CASSLGGQGILRTEAFF
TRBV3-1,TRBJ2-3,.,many,TGTGCCAGCAGCCAAGAATCCAGGGTGCTTGATACGCAGTATTTT,CASSQESRVLDTQYF
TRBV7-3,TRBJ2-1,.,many,TGTGCCAGCAGCTCGGACTACCCGGAGGAGCAGTTCTTC,CASSSDYPEEQFF
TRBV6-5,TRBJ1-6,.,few,TGTGCCAGCAGTTTTCTACAGAAGAATTCACCCCTCCACTTT,CASSFLQKNSPLHF
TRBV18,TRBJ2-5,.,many,TGTGCCAGCTCACCAGGTTGGGAGACCCAGTACTTC,CASSPGWETQYF
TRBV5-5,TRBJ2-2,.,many,TGTGCCAGCAGCCGGGTGGGGGAGCTGTTTTTT,CASSRVGELFF
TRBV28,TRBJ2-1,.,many,TGTGCCAGCAGTTTATGGTCAACCTCCCGCTACAATGAGCAGTTCTTC,CASSLWSTSRYNEQFF
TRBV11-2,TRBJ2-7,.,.,TGTGCCAGCAGCGAGGGACTGACCTCCTACGAGCAGTACTTC,CASSEGLTSYEQYF
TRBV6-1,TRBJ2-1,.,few,TGTGCCAGCACCAAACTAGGGGGCTCCTACAATGAGCAGTTCTTC,CASTKLGGSYNEQFF
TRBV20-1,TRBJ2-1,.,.,TGCAGTGCCTTCTTCCGGGGGCTCAGCTCCTACAATGAGCAGTTCTTC,CSAFFRGLSSYNEQFF
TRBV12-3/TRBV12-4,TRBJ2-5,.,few,TGTGCCAGCAGCTGGACAGTCAGAATGGAGACCCAGTACTTC,CASSWTVRMETQYF
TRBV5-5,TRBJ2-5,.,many,TGTGCCAGCAGCTTGGACTGGCGACAGGAACAAGAGACCCAGTACTTC,CASSLDWRQEQETQYF
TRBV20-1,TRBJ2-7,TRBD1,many,TGCAGTGCTAGAGTAACCGGGCAGGGGGCCTACGAGCAGTACTTC,CSARVTGQGAYEQYF
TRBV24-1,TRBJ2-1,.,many,TGTGCCACCCGGCCCGTGGAGCAGTTCTTC,CATRPVEQFF
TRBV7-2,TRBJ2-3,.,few,TGTGCCAGCAGCTTAGAGAGTAGCGGCACAGATACGCAGTATTTT,CASSLESSGTDTQYF
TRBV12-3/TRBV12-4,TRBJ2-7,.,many,TGTGCCAGCAGTTCCCCCAGATCCTACGAGCAGTACTTC,CASSSPRSYEQYF
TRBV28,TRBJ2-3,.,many,TGTGCCAGCAGTTTACTCCTGACAGGGAGGAACACAGATACGCAGTATTTT,CASSLLLTGRNTDTQYF
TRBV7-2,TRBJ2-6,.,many,TGTGCCAGCAGTAGGGACGGGTCCTCTGGGGCCAACGTCCTGACTTTC,CASSRDGSSGANVLTF
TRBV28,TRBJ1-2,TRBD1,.,TGTGCCAGCAGTTTATGGACAGGGGCCTATGGCTACACCTTC,CASSLWTGAYGYTF
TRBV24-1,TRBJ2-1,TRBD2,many,TGTGCCACCAGGGGTTCGACTAGCGGGACCGAAGTGAATGAGCAGTTCTTC,CATRGSTSGTEVNEQFF
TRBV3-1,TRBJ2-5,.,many,TGTGCCAGCAGCCAAGGGGCAGAAGAGACCCAGTACTTC,CASSQGAEETQYF
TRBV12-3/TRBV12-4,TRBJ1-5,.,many,TGTGCCAGCAGTTGGGGTGATCGCAATCAGCCCCAGCATTTT,CASSWGDRNQPQHF
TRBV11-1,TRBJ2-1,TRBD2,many,TGTGCCAGCAGCTTCCCCAAGGAGCGGGAGAACGACAATGAGCAGTTCTTC,CASSFPKERENDNEQFF
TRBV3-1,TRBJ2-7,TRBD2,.,TGTGCCAGCAGCCAAGACCTGAGACTAGCGGGAGCTTACGAGCAGTACTTC,CASSQDLRLAGAYEQYF
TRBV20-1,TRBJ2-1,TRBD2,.,TGCAGTGCTAGAGATCCTAGCGGGGGTTACAATGAGCAGTTCTTC,CSARDPSGGYNEQFF
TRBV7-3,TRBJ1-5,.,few,TGTGCCAGCAGCCCACTGGGTGAACGAGCGGTTAGCAATCAGCCCCAGCATTTT,CASSPLGERAVSNQPQHF
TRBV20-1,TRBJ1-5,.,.,TGCAGTGCCTCATATAGCAATCAGCCCCAGCATTTT,CSASYSNQPQHF